This TCR beta chain is from a study of brain T cells in children with intractable seizures. Study-level points and caveats: Only CDR3 sequence similarity suggested viral specificity, without known HCMV serostatus.

With regard to this clone: Its antigen is undetermined.

Sequencing was limited to surgery cases with top T cell transcript signatures in brain tissue. Patients received at least one anti-epileptic drug before surgery. Trimming took 7 bases from V and 0 from J, leaving 7 bases between them. The CDR3 extends over 13 amino acids. Using immunoSEQ multiplex PCR, the repertoire was profiled, and TCRdb retains in-frame clones only, with some absent. The table has tens of thousands of clones, 93% seen once; the top ten hold around 1.6%. The V and J genes are TRBV12-3 or TRBV12-4 and TRBJ1-5; D gene ambiguous. The material sequenced was peripheral blood, taken at surgery. The TCR was taken from a boy younger than two with tuberous sclerosis and intractable seizures. CDR3 sequence (DNA): TGTGCCAGCACCCCGGATAGCAATCAGCCCCAGCATTTT. Translating it yields CASTPDSNQPQHF.